A single sample is the source of the 28 T cell receptor beta chains below, sequenced in a study of blood T cells in healthy people across ages. Sample-barcoded 5' priming and a J-beta primer mix drove a second PCR of roughly 7 to 11 cycles. A single record per CDR3 protein comes from TCRdb applying MiXCR to the 5' RACE reads. The table includes 1 million to 1.2 million distinct CDR3 sequences, approximately 38% detected once. Sequencing input: blood. The receptors here all came from a man between 18 and 35 years old in good health.

This clonotype came up many times. The chain uses TRBV14 and TRBJ2-4; TRBD1 is a possible D gene (5 bases). The ends were cut back, 3 bases at V and 7 bases at J, with 7 bases in the middle. From germline, CDR1 is SGHDN and CDR2 FVKESK. This CDR3 spans 12 amino acids. CDR3 DNA: TGTGCCAGCAGCCATTACAGGAACATTCAGTACTTC. Translated: CASSHYRNIQYF.

The rearrangement joins TRBV6-1 to TRBJ2-3, with TRBD2 identical over 9 bases. After removal of 4 bases from V and 6 bases from J, the junction contained 5 bases not matched to a gene. The germline V gene has CDR1 MNHNS and CDR2 SASEGT. The CDR3 sequence is 14 residues long. The CDR3 here is CASSGVAGADTQYF. As DNA, the CDR3 is TGTGCCAGCAGTGGGGTAGCGGGAGCGGATACGCAGTATTTT.

This chain links TRBV20-1 with TRBJ2-4; D is perhaps TRBD2 (6 bases). The germline V gene has CDR1 DFQATT and CDR2 SNEGSKA (reference sequence). The germline V and J ends were trimmed by 0 bases and 9 bases, with 9 bases remaining between them. The length of the CDR3 is 12 residues. Written as DNA, the CDR3 is TGCAGTGCTAGAGATCCCGGGAGCATTCAGTACTTC. Translating gives CSARDPGSIQYF.

In the case of this clonotype: This may arise from a read error, as a much more abundant clone is one base away. The rearrangement links TRBV4-3 to TRBJ2-1; TRBD1 agrees at 7 bases. V lost 2 bases and J lost 3; bases outside the gene matches: 7. Germline V lookup: CDR1 LGHNA, CDR2 YSLEER. This CDR3 contains 16 residues. DNA for the CDR3: TGCGCCAGCAGCCAATGTTCGACAGGGATCTACAATGAGCAGTTCTTC. It specifies CASSQCSTGIYNEQFF.

The table lists this clonotype with a few counts. J is TRBJ1-4 and V is TRBV25-1, with D possibly TRBD1 on 6 matching bases. CDR3 length equals 15 residues. V was trimmed by 3 bases and J by 3 bases, leaving 11 bases between them. The germline gives CDR1 MGHDK, CDR2 SYGVNS. In DNA, the CDR3 is TGTGCCAGCAGTGACCAGGGGTGGGCTAATGAAAAACTGTTTTTT. Residues: CASSDQGWANEKLFF.

The J gene is TRBJ1-6, the V gene TRBV4-3; D possibly corresponds to TRBD1 (6 bases). The CDR3 runs to 14 residues. V shed 4 bases and J shed 7 bases, with 11 bases lying between them. Germline loops: CDR1 LGHNA, CDR2 YSLEER. CDR3 loop: CASSPQGRNSPLHF. As DNA, the CDR3 is TGCGCCAGCAGCCCTCAGGGGAGGAATTCACCCCTCCACTTT.

This clonotype was found a few times. The V call is TRBV20-1, the J call TRBJ2-3; D call uncertain. Trimming took off 5 bases at V and 0 bases at J, with 15 bases between the two ends. This CDR3 is built from 15 residues. From germline, CDR1 is DFQATT and CDR2 SNEGSKA (reference sequence). The CDR3 DNA follows: TGCAGTGCTTTGGTCGGTGGGCCTAGCACAGATACGCAGTATTTT. It specifies CSALVGGPSTDTQYF.

This clonotype was seen repeatedly, ten times or more. This chain connects TRBV28 to TRBJ2-1, with D perhaps matching TRBD1 (6 bases). Germline V gene lookup returns CDR1 MDHEN and CDR2 SYDVKM. This CDR3 contains 15 residues. The V and J ends lost 5 bases and 2 bases respectively, with 13 bases between them. The CDR3 loop reads CASSLDRLAYNEQFF. As DNA, the CDR3 is TGTGCCAGCAGTCTAGACAGGCTAGCCTACAATGAGCAGTTCTTC. Based on the CDR3 plus reference TRBV28 and TRBJ2-1, the full variable domain is DVKVTQSSRYLVKRTGEKVFLECVQDMDHENMFWYRQDPGLGLRLIYFSYDVKMKEKGDIPEGYSVSREKKERFSLILESASTNQTSMYLCASSLDRLAYNEQFFGPGTRLTVL.

In nucleotides, the CDR3 is TGTGCCAGCAGCTCGGGTGCCGGGACAGCATTTTATGGCTACACCTTC. Protein sequence: CASSSGAGTAFYGYTF. V usage is TRBV9 and J usage is TRBJ1-2, with 7 bases fitting TRBD1. Losses at the gene ends were 4 bases for V and 5 bases for J; bases not matched to a gene: 14. The germline gives CDR1 SGDLS, CDR2 YYNGEE. CDR3 length equals 16 residues.

This clonotype was seen only a few times. The rearrangement links TRBV12-3 or TRBV12-4 to TRBJ1-1; D uncertain. The CDR3 has 17 residues. The germline V and J ends were trimmed by 4 bases and 2 bases, with 20 bases remaining between them. In DNA, the CDR3 is TGTGCCAGCAGTTCCGGAATTTACCCTCGGTCTAACACTGAAGCTTTCTTT. Encoded protein: CASSSGIYPRSNTEAFF.

The chain has TRBV13 and TRBJ2-7, with 10 bases identical to TRBD1. The CDR3 sequence is 12 residues long. Germline assignment: CDR1 PRHDT and CDR2 FYEKMQ (reference sequence). The junction had 2 bases not matched to a gene; V was cut back by 7 bases and J by 5 bases. The CDR3 DNA is TGTGCCAGCATCGGACAGGGGGACGAGCAGTACTTC. Protein: CASIGQGDEQYF.

This chain uses TRBV7-2 with TRBJ2-4; D is perhaps TRBD2 (6 bases). The J call may not be correct, given that the DNA end is closer to TRBJ2-7. The CDR3 runs 15 residues. Germline V lookup: CDR1 SGHTA, CDR2 FQGNSA. CDR3 amino acids: CASSPSTGTYYEQYF. The CDR3 nucleotides are TGTGCCAGCAGCCCTTCTACCGGGACTTACTACGAGCAGTACTTC.

This clonotype was seen a few times. The V call is TRBV6-2 or TRBV6-3, the J call TRBJ2-7; D is perhaps TRBD2 (5 bases). Germline values: CDR1 MNHEY, CDR2 SVGEGT. V was trimmed by 6 bases and J by 0 bases, leaving 24 bases between them. The CDR3 extends over 18 amino acids. The chain's CDR3 is CASSRIWTPRFSSYEQYF. DNA for the CDR3: TGTGCCAGCAGCAGAATTTGGACTCCAAGATTCAGCTCCTACGAGCAGTACTTC.

This clonotype was detected only once. V usage is TRBV5-1 and J usage is TRBJ1-3, with a tentative D call TRBD1 (6 bases). The CDR3 length is 15 residues. Germline V gene sequence: CDR1 SGHRS, CDR2 YFSETQ. Trimming removed 4 bases from V and 0 bases from J, with 11 bases in between. This CDR3 reads CASSEQGSSGNTIYF. The CDR3 nucleotides read TGCGCCAGCAGCGAACAGGGTTCCTCTGGAAACACCATATATTTT.

This clonotype was seen more than once but under ten times. This chain uses TRBV5-6 with TRBJ1-1; D is unresolved. The CDR3 extends over 15 amino acids. Trimming left V 1 base short and J 0 bases short, with 10 bases between. Germline-derived CDR1 and CDR2 are SGHDT and YYEEEE. This CDR3 reads CASSLPTGLNTEAFF. CDR3 bases: TGTGCCAGCAGCTTGCCCACCGGGTTGAACACTGAAGCTTTCTTT.

This chain joins TRBV27 and TRBJ1-2, with 9 bases matching TRBD1. CDR3 length: 14 residues. CDR1 and CDR2 from the germline V gene are MNHEY and SMNVEV (reference sequence). V lost 5 bases and J lost 5; bases outside the gene matches: 6. CDR3 bases: TGTGCCAGCAGTAGGGCGGGACAGGGTTATGGCTACACCTTC. This encodes CASSRAGQGYGYTF.

This clonotype was counted many times. CDR3 sequence reads: CASRSDATVHYGYTF. The CDR3 coding sequence is TGTGCCAGCAGATCCGACGCGACGGTTCACTATGGCTACACCTTC. The V gene is TRBV12-3 or TRBV12-4, the J gene TRBJ1-2; D ambiguous. The V gene lost 6 bases and the J gene lost 3 bases, with 17 bases spanning the gap. The CDR3 has 15 residues.

This sequence joins TRBV5-1 and TRBJ1-1; no clear D. The germline V gene encodes CDR1 SGHRS and CDR2 YFSETQ. V shed 4 bases and J shed 1 base, with 11 bases lying between them. The CDR3 length is 14 residues. This CDR3 is CASSAAQTNTEAFF. As DNA, the CDR3 is TGCGCCAGCAGCGCTGCCCAGACGAACACTGAAGCTTTCTTT.

This clonotype has at least ten counts. The rearrangement links TRBV2 to TRBJ2-1; D call uncertain. Trimming took 3 bases from V and 4 from J, leaving 1 base between them. Per germline, CDR1 SNHLY and CDR2 FYNNEI. This CDR3 spans 11 amino acids. The CDR3 DNA is TGTGCCAGCAGTGAGTACAATGAGCAGTTCTTC. Translated, it gives CASSEYNEQFF.

The chain employs TRBV11-2 and TRBJ2-1, with D possibly TRBD1 on 6 matching bases. Between the trimmed V and J ends, which lost 0 bases and 14 bases, there was a span of 11 bases. This CDR3 region has 12 residues. Germline assignment: CDR1 SGHAT and CDR2 FQNNGV. CDR3 amino acids: CASSLDRGGKFF. DNA for the CDR3: TGTGCCAGCAGCTTAGACAGGGGTGGTAAGTTCTTC.

As concerns this clonotype: At one boundary the junction diverges from the germline segment, which might be a read error. The CDR3 loop reads CARRTDVNQPQHF. DNA for the CDR3: TGTGCCCGCAGGACGGACGTAAATCAGCCCCAGCATTTT. The chain joins TRBV2 to TRBJ1-5, with unresolved D. This CDR3 spans 13 amino acids. Germline CDR1 reads SNHLY; CDR2 reads FYNNEI.

This clonotype came up a few times. The V gene is TRBV4-2, the J gene TRBJ1-2; tentative D call: TRBD1 (5 bases). The CDR3 has 15 amino acids. Germline loops: CDR1 LGHNA, CDR2 YNFKEQ. Trimming cost V 1 base and J 0 bases, with 9 bases left between them. The CDR3 DNA follows: TGTGCCAGCAGCCAAGGTGCAGGGACTAACTATGGCTACACCTTC. This encodes CASSQGAGTNYGYTF.

This clonotype turned up a few times. The gene calls are TRBV20-1 and TRBJ2-4, with a weak D call TRBD1 (5 bases). Per the germline V gene, CDR1 is DFQATT and CDR2 is SNEGSKA (reference sequence). The V end was cut by 2 bases, the J end by 8 bases, with 13 bases between. The CDR3 sequence is 13 residues long. The CDR3 region is CSARQGSIDIQYF. As DNA, the CDR3 is TGCAGTGCTAGACAGGGATCAATTGACATTCAGTACTTC.

The chain links TRBV10-3 to TRBJ1-5, with D maybe TRBD1 (5 bases). Deletions cut 6 bases from V and 0 bases from J, with 12 bases between. The germline CDR1 and CDR2 sequences are ENHRY and SYGVKD. The length of the CDR3 is 15 residues. The CDR3 DNA reads as TGTGCCATCAGCGACAGCCCGGGTAGCAATCAGCCCCAGCATTTT. Amino acids: CAISDSPGSNQPQHF.

This clonotype was detected ten times or more. The CDR3 DNA reads TGTGCCAGCAGTGACAGCGTTCAAGAGACCCAGTACTTC. Its protein product is CASSDSVQETQYF. V is TRBV25-1 and J is TRBJ2-5, with unresolved D. This CDR3 region has 13 residues. In germline, CDR1 is MGHDK, CDR2 SYGVNS. Trimming removed 3 bases from V and 2 bases from J, with 7 bases in between.

This clonotype was counted a few times. The V call is TRBV7-2, the J call TRBJ1-4, with D perhaps TRBD1 (5 bases). The V end lost 2 bases, the J end lost 8 bases, and 18 bases lay between the germline ends. The CDR3 is made up of 16 amino acids. Germline loops: CDR1 SGHTA, CDR2 FQGNSA. DNA of the CDR3: TGTGCCAGCAGCTTATCGACGGGTACAGGAGGCGAAAAACTGTTTTTT. This gives the protein CASSLSTGTGGEKLFF.

Concerning this clonotype itself: Its ends do not fully match the called genes, so a read error is possible. V and J are TRBV27 and TRBJ2-1; 10 positions agree with TRBD2. The J call may be mistaken, given a closer DNA end match to TRBJ2-7. Germline CDR1 reads MNHEY; CDR2 reads SMNVEV (reference sequence). The CDR3 extends over 19 amino acids. For the CDR3, the DNA is TGTGCAAGCAGTTTATCGTCCCCCTCACTAGCGGGGACTTACAATGAGCAGTACTTC. This codes for CASSLSSPSLAGTYNEQYF.

This chain links TRBV9 with TRBJ2-1; D might be TRBD1 or TRBD2, each matching 5 bases. The germline V gene encodes CDR1 SGDLS and CDR2 YYNGEE. V was shortened by 3 bases and J by 5 bases, with 12 bases between the two germline ends. The CDR3 spans 14 residues. The CDR3 here is CASSAGPSNNEQFF. CDR3 DNA: TGTGCCAGCAGCGCGGGGCCGTCGAACAATGAGCAGTTCTTC.